This T cell receptor beta chain was sequenced in a study of T cells after posttransplantation cyclophosphamide. Germline CDR1 LNHDA, CDR2 SQIVND (reference sequence). This CDR3 is 13 amino acids long. Profiling relied on immunoSEQ multiplex PCR, and the TCRdb table lists in-frame clones only, not all of them. The profile shows tens of thousands of clones, over 85% of them singletons. In its sample, this clone was seen once. A read error may account for a junction end that differs from germline. This clonotype was sampled from a woman in her twenties or thirties in good health and a related stem cell transplant donor. The sample consisted of PBMCs. The gene calls are TRBV19 and TRBJ1-4; a weak D match, TRBD1 (6 bases). CDR3: CASVRGWGEKLSF. CDR3 DNA: TGTGCCAGTGTCAGGGGTTGGGGTGAAAAACTGTCTTTT.